This T cell receptor (beta chain) was captured in a study of graft-versus-host responses after intestinal transplantation. Whole-study context: Among the recipients, all got anti-thymocyte globulin induction and then tacrolimus and steroids for roughly three years.

Sequenced by immunoSEQ multiplex PCR; TCRdb stores in-frame clones only, minus some. The data show 13,000 or so clones, about 74% seen once. General study findings and limits: Some GvH clones appeared in ileal mucosa or blood before recipient bone marrow. Declines in HvG clones occurring early post-transplant were associated with peak circulating GvH clone levels.

As for this clone: As yet, its antigen is unknown.

CDR3 length equals 14 residues. The V and J ends lost 6 bases and 8 bases, in that order; junction bases with no gene match: 10. CDR1 is WSHSY, CDR2 SAAADI, per germline. Processing of graft tissue released intraepithelial and lamina propria lymphocytes. The specimen was ileum tissue, collected 16 days after intestinal transplant. The TCR comes from a human patient who received an intestinal transplant, so some T cells may come from the graft donor. The V call is TRBV10-2, the J call TRBJ1-2; 9 nucleotides agree with TRBD1. DNA for the CDR3: TGCGCCAGCAGCCCCCCGGGACAGGGAAAAGGCTACACCTTC. As protein: CASSPPGQGKGYTF.